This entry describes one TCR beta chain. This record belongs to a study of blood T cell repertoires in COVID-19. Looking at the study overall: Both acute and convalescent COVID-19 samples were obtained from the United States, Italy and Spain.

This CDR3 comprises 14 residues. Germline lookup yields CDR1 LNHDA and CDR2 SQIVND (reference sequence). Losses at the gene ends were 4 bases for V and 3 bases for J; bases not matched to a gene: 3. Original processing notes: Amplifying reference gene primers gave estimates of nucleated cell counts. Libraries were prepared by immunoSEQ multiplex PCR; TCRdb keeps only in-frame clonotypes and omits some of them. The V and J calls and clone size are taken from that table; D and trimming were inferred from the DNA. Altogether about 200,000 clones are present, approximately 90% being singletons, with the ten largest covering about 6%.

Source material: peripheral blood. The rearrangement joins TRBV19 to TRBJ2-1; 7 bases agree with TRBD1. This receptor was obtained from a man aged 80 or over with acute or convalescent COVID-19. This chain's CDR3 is CASSRTGVYNEQFF. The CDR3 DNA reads TGTGCCAGTAGTAGGACAGGCGTCTACAATGAGCAGTTCTTC.